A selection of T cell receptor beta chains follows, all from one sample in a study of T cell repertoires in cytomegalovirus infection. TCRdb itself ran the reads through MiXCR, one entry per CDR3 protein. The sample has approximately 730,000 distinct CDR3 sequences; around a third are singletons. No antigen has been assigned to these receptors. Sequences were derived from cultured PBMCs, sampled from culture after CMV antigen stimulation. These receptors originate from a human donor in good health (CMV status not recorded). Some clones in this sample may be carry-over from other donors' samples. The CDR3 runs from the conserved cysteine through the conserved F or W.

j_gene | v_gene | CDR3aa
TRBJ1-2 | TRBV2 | CASTRTGSYGYTF
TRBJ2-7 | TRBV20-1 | CSGVEGAGEQYF
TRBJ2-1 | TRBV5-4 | CASSVPPGGSSSYNEQFF
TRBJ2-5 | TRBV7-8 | CASSAGGTGETQYF
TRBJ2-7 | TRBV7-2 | CASSRLAGAREQYF
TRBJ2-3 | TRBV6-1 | CASRKDTIAGVADTQYF
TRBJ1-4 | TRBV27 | CASSPRGAGVEKLFF
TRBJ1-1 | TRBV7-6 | CASSLARGDNTEAFF
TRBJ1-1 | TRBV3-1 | CASQKRGVGTEAFF
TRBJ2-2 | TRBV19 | CASSSDRAGTGELFF
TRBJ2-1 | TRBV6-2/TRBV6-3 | CASSFAGVYIPYEQFF
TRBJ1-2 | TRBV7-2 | CASSQGNVYGYTF
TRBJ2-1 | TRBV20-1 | CSARPTTVPGQSYNEQFF
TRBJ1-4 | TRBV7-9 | CASSLWGEDEKLFF
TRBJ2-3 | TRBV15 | CATSSNQGSWYNTQYF
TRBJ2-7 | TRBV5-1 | CASSTRDRTEQYF
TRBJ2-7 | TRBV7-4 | CASSRDGGLVRYEQYF
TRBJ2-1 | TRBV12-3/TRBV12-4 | CASSPAEGRASRQFF
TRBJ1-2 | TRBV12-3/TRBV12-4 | CASSFGQGAGYTF
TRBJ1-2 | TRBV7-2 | CASSLVGGAGGYTF
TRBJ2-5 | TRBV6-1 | CASSESSGAWRAQYF
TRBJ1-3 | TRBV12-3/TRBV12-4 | CASSLAVVSRDNTIYF
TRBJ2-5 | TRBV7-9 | CASSSSGGLQETQYF
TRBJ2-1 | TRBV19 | CASTTSRLTSARRYNEQFF
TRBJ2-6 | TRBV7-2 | CASSSKTGGYSGANVLTF
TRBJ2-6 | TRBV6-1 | CASTRGSSGANVLTF
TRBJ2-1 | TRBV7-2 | CASSLAPSYPSNEQFF
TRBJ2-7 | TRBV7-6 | CASSEGLASYEQYF
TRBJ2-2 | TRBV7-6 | CASSSRLAGGLNTGELFF
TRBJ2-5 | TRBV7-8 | CASSLGRQDQETQYF
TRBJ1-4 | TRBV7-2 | CASSPFTGTNEKLFF
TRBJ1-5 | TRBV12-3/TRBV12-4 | CASSPPGGRNQPQHF
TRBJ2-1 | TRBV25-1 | CASSVSPGITLNEQFF
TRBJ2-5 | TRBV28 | CASTPPGGLRETQYF
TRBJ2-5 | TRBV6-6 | CASKEGPETQYF
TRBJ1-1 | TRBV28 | CASSSAPPLNTEAFF
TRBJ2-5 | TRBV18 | CASSQERFPVGTQYF
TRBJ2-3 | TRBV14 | CASSQASRTDTQYF
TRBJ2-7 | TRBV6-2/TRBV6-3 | CASSYLSTSIYEQYF
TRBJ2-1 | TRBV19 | CASSASRYNEQFF
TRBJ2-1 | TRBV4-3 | CASSQEGLASNEQFF
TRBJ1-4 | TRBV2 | CASRDGRGDEKLFF
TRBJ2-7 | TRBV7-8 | CASSLARDRPYEQYF
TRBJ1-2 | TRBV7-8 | CASSSNLGGVLNYGYTF
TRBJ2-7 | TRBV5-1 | CASSQTETYEQYF
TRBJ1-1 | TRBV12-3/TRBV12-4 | CASTPWTENTEAFF
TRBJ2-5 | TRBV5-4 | CASSSQGAQRGTQYF
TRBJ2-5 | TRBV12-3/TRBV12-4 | CASTRAAASETQYF
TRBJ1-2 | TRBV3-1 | CASSQGLVDYGYTF
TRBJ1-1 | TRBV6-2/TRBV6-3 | CASKTGMNTEAFF
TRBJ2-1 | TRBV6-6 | CASSYEGSGQFF
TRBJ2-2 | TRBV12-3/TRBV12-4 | CASSFGGGNELFF
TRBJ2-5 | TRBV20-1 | CSARETETQYF